This TCR beta chain was documented in a study of cytotoxic CD8 clonotypes in ibrutinib-treated CLL. Study-wide context: Mean productive templates were around 240,000; mean productive rearrangements were around 93,000.

Study-wide results and limits: Rare overall, public clonotypes shrank or held steady under therapy.

This clone was seen only a few times. What it binds is not known. TCRdb's table, derived via immunoSEQ multiplex PCR, lists solely in-frame clones and lacks some. The table lists 300,000 to 400,000 clones, roughly 70% of them singletons. Trimming left V 6 bases short and J 4 bases short, with 10 bases between. The germline V gene encodes CDR1 SNHLY and CDR2 FYNNEI. This CDR3 spans 12 amino acids. This TCR derives from a human donor with chronic lymphocytic leukemia. J is TRBJ2-7 and V is TRBV2, with a possible D match to TRBD2 (5 bases). This sample comprised PBMCs, obtained after 36 months of ibrutinib treatment. This CDR3 reads CASRGVLYEQYF. The CDR3 nucleotides read TGTGCCAGCAGGGGAGTGTTGTACGAGCAGTACTTC. Together with reference TRBV2 and TRBJ2-7, the CDR3 gives the full variable domain: EPEVTQTPSHQVTQMGQEVILRCVPISNHLYFYWYRQILGQKVEFLVSFYNNEISEKSEIFDDQFSVERPDGSNFTLKIRSTKLEDSAMYFCASRGVLYEQYFGPGTRLTVT.